This TCR beta chain was sequenced for a study of blood T cell repertoires in COVID-19. Study details: Some COVID-19 samples were acute and others convalescent; all came from the United States, Italy and Spain. Nucleic acid was either cDNA or gDNA, and it came from T cells, B-cell-depleted T cells, or PBMCs.

Original methodology: Reference gene primers were amplified, and this amplification served to estimate nucleated cell counts. TCRdb keeps only in-frame clones here, not all; method: immunoSEQ multiplex PCR. The V and J calls and the clone size are those of that table, but D and trimming were determined from the DNA. Of under 200,000 clones detected, 70% to 85% appear once; the ten largest clones hold 5.2%. Participants were aged 18 to 89 years, lived in around 25 US areas, and enrolled virtually. Looked up from germline, CDR1 is MNHEY and CDR2 is SVGAGI. The V segment lost 0 bases and the J segment 2 bases; nucleotides outside the gene matches: 3. CDR3 length: 15 amino acids.

This TCR was recovered from a woman aged 60 to 75 with acute COVID-19. The chain is built from TRBV6-5 and TRBJ2-7, with 8 nucleotides matching TRBD2. The specimen sequenced was PBMCs or T cells enriched from blood (not recorded which). Here the CDR3 reads CASSYSLAGAYEQYF. DNA for the CDR3: TGTGCCAGCAGTTACTCCCTAGCGGGCGCCTACGAGCAGTACTTC.